The rows below give T cell receptor beta chains drawn from one sample of a study of T cells in Graves' hyperthyroidism and ophthalmopathy. MiXCR was run by TCRdb on the multiplex PCR reads, yielding one entry per CDR3 protein. Of roughly 530,000 distinct CDR3 sequences in the sample, about 15% are singletons; the top ten hold 15% to 20%. Source material: blood. The receptors come from a woman younger than 30 with Graves' ophthalmopathy. Each CDR3 is given with its conserved first and last residue. The D gene is left open where the match is weak. Where a row states a size, it is once, few, many or the class of an expanded clone; other rows omit it.

V,J,D,length,size,CDR3,DNA
TRBV10-3,TRBJ1-1,-,12,many,CAISNRDTEAFF,TGTGCCATCAGTAACAGGGACACTGAAGCTTTCTTT
TRBV6-1,TRBJ1-1,-,15,-,CASSELGGEGTEAFF,TGTGCCAGCAGTGAACTAGGCGGGGAAGGCACTGAAGCTTTCTTT
TRBV7-3,TRBJ2-3,-,17,-,CASSLQIGGTSTDTQYF,TGTGCCAGCAGCTTACAAATCGGAGGAACTAGCACAGATACGCAGTATTTT
TRBV2,TRBJ1-5,-,15,-,CASSGQYFSNQPQHF,TGTGCCAGCTCTGGACAGTACTTTAGCAATCAGCCCCAGCATTTT
TRBV11-2,TRBJ2-1,-,14,many,CASSSPRDGNEQFF,TGTGCCAGCAGCTCCCCCCGGGATGGAAATGAGCAGTTCTTC
TRBV6-1,TRBJ1-2,-,14,few,CASRFRDLIYGYTF,TGTGCCAGCAGGTTCCGGGACCTCATCTATGGCTACACCTTC
TRBV6-8,TRBJ2-7,TRBD2,15,-,CAITTSERESYEQYF,TGTGCCATCACGACATCCGAGCGGGAAAGTTACGAGCAGTACTTC
TRBV27,TRBJ1-2,-,14,many,CASSFTVSHYGYTF,TGTGCCAGCAGTTTTACAGTCTCGCACTATGGCTACACCTTC
TRBV6-4,TRBJ2-2,-,14,-,CASSVAAHTGELFF,TGTGCCAGCAGTGTCGCAGCACACACCGGGGAGCTGTTTTTT
TRBV7-9,TRBJ1-6,-,14,few,CASSLGDAKGPLHF,TGTGCCAGCAGCTTAGGCGACGCTAAGGGACCCCTCCACTTT
TRBV5-4,TRBJ2-5,TRBD2,16,few,CASSMTSTGLRETQYF,TGTGCCAGCAGCATGACTAGCACGGGGTTGCGAGAGACCCAGTACTTC
TRBV19,TRBJ1-6,TRBD1,13,-,CAGSGTGDSPLHF,TGTGCCGGATCCGGGACAGGGGACTCACCCCTCCACTTT
TRBV6-2/TRBV6-3,TRBJ2-7,-,12,-,CASSGTPYEQYF,TGTGCCAGCAGTGGGACACCCTACGAGCAGTACTTC
TRBV16,TRBJ1-1,-,14,many,CASSQRFQDTEAFF,TGTGCCAGCAGCCAAAGGTTCCAGGACACTGAAGCTTTCTTT
TRBV19,TRBJ2-3,TRBD2,18,-,CASSIKSTSGTSTDTQYF,TGTGCCAGTAGTATAAAATCGACTAGCGGAACTAGCACAGATACGCAGTATTTT
TRBV29-1,TRBJ1-3,-,13,-,CSVEDYSGNTIYF,TGCAGCGTTGAAGACTACTCTGGAAACACCATATATTTT
TRBV19,TRBJ2-7,-,16,few,CASSKYPGTSSYEQYF,TGTGCCAGTAGTAAATACCCAGGGACCTCCTCCTACGAGCAGTACTTC
TRBV20-1,TRBJ2-5,TRBD1,14,-,CSARPGQGGETQYF,TGCAGTGCTAGACCAGGACAGGGCGGGGAGACCCAGTACTTC
TRBV30,TRBJ1-5,TRBD1,17,many,CAWSVHGGAGGSQPQHF,TGTGCCTGGAGTGTACATGGGGGGGCAGGGGGCAGCCAGCCCCAGCATTTT
TRBV7-3,TRBJ2-6,-,16,-,CASSSQGSSGANVLTF,TGTGCCAGCAGCAGTCAGGGGTCCTCTGGGGCCAACGTCCTGACTTTC
TRBV7-9,TRBJ1-1,-,12,-,CASTLGSTEAFF,TGTGCCAGCACGCTAGGGAGCACTGAAGCTTTCTTT
TRBV3-1,TRBJ1-2,TRBD1,13,many,CASSQPRGHGYTF,TGTGCCAGCAGCCAACCCAGGGGGCATGGCTACACCTTC
TRBV20-1,TRBJ2-1,TRBD2,14,once,CSALRPSGTGEQFF,TGCAGTGCGCTTCGTCCTAGCGGGACGGGTGAGCAGTTCTTC
TRBV13,TRBJ1-2,-,16,many,CASSSREASPILGYTF,TGTGCCAGCAGCTCGAGGGAGGCTTCACCGATCTTGGGCTACACCTTC
TRBV5-6,TRBJ1-6,-,14,many,CASSTSRGNSPLHF,TGTGCCAGCAGCACGTCCAGGGGAAATTCACCCCTCCACTTT
TRBV19,TRBJ2-2,-,14,few,CASREQGFTGELFF,TGTGCCAGTAGAGAACAGGGATTCACCGGGGAGCTGTTTTTT
TRBV12-3/TRBV12-4,TRBJ1-5,-,13,few,CASSSPGGEPQHF,TGTGCCAGCAGCTCCCCCGGGGGGGAGCCCCAGCATTTT
TRBV5-1,TRBJ2-1,-,15,many,CASSLAGVAYNEQFF,TGCGCCAGCAGCTTGGCAGGGGTTGCGTACAATGAGCAGTTCTTC
TRBV27,TRBJ2-7,-,15,many,CASSLSDSSSYEQYF,TGTGCCAGCAGTTTATCGGACTCGAGCTCCTACGAGCAGTACTTC
TRBV7-8,TRBJ2-1,-,15,many,CASSLEPGAYNEQFF,TGTGCCAGCAGCTTAGAACCGGGGGCCTACAATGAGCAGTTCTTC
TRBV28,TRBJ2-7,-,15,few,CASSSLGRGLYEQYF,TGTGCCAGCAGTTCCTTGGGACGGGGGCTTTACGAGCAGTACTTC
TRBV15,TRBJ1-2,TRBD1,15,few,CATSRHGQGGHGYTF,TGTGCCACCAGCAGACATGGACAGGGGGGACATGGCTACACCTTC
TRBV7-2,TRBJ2-7,TRBD2,17,-,CASSLFSGRALSYEQYF,TGTGCCAGCAGCTTATTTAGCGGGAGGGCCCTATCCTACGAGCAGTACTTC
TRBV24-1,TRBJ2-1,TRBD2,17,many,CATSDFGQLAGDNEQFF,TGTGCCACCAGTGATTTTGGTCAGCTAGCGGGAGACAATGAGCAGTTCTTC
TRBV5-8,TRBJ2-7,TRBD2,15,many,CASSFAVTGGDEQYF,TGTGCCAGCAGCTTTGCCGTAACGGGAGGCGACGAGCAGTACTTC
TRBV7-9,TRBJ2-5,-,15,-,CASSSGAGEQETQYF,TGTGCCAGCAGCTCTGGGGCAGGGGAGCAAGAGACCCAGTACTTC
TRBV14,TRBJ2-1,-,15,few,CASSPKGVPYNEQFF,TGTGCCAGCAGTCCGAAAGGGGTCCCCTACAATGAGCAGTTCTTC